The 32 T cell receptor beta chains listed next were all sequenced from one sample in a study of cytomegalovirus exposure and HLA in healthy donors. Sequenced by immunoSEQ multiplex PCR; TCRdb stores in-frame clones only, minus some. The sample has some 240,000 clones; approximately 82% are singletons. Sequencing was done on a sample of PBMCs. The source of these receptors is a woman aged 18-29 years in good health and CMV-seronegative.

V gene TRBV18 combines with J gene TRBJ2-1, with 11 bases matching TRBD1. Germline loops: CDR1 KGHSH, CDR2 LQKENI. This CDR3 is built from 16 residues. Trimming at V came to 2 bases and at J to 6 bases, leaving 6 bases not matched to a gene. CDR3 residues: CASSPTLGQGANEQFF. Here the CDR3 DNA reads TGTGCCAGCTCACCAACTCTCGGACAGGGGGCCAATGAGCAGTTCTTC.

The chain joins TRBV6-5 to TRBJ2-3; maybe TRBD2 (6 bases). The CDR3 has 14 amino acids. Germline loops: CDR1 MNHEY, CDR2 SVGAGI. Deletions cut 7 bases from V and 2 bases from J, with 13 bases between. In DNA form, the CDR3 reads TGTGCCAGCAATTTAGCGGCAAACACAGATACGCAGTATTTT. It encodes CASNLAANTDTQYF.

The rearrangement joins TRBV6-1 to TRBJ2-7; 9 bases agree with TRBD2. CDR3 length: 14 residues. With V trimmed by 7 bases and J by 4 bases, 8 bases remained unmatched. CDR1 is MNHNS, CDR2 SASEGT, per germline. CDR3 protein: CASTEAGGPYEQYF. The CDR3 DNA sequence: TGTGCCAGCACTGAGGCGGGAGGGCCGTACGAGCAGTACTTC.

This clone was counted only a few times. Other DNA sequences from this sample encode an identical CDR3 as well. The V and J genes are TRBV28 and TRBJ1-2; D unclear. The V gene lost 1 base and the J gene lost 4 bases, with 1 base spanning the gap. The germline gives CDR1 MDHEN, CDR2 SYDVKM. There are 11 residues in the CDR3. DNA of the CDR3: TGTGCCAGCAGTTTATCCTATGGCTACACCTTC. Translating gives CASSLSYGYTF.

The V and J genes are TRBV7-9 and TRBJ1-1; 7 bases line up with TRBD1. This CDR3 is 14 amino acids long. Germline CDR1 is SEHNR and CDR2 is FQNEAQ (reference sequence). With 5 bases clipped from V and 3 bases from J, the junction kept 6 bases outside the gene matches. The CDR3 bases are TGTGCCAGCAGCAGACGGACAGGCGACACTGAAGCTTTCTTT. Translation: CASSRRTGDTEAFF. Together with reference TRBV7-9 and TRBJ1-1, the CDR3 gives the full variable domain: DTGVSQNPRHKITKRGQNVTFRCDPISEHNRLYWYRQTLGQGPEFLTYFQNEAQLEKSRLLSDRFSAERPKGSFSTLEIQRTEQGDSAMYLCASSRRTGDTEAFFGQGTRLTVV.

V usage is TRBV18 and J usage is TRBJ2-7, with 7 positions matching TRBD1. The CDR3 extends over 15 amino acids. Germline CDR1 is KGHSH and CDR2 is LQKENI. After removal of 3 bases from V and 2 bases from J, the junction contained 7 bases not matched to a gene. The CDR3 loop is CASSPFGQEAYEQYF. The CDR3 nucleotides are TGTGCCAGCTCACCTTTCGGACAGGAAGCCTACGAGCAGTACTTC. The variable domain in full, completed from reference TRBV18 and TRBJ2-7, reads NAGVMQNPRHLVRRRGQEARLRCSPMKGHSHVYWYRQLPEEGLKFMVYLQKENIIDESGMPKERFSAEFPKEGPSILRIQQVVRGDSAAYFCASSPFGQEAYEQYFGPGTRLTVT.

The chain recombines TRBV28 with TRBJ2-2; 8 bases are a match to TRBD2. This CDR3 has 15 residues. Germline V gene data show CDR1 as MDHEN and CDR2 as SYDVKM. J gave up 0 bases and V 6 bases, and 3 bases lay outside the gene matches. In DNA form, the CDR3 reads TGTGCCAGCAGCCCAGCGGGGGCGAACACCGGGGAGCTGTTTTTT. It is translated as CASSPAGANTGELFF.

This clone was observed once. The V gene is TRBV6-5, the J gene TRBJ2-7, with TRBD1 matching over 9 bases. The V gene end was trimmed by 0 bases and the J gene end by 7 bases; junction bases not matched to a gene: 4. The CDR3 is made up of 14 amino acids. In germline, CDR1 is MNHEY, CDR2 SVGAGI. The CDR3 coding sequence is TGTGCCAGCAGTTACTCACAGGGGGCGCGAGAGCAGTACTTC. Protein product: CASSYSQGAREQYF.

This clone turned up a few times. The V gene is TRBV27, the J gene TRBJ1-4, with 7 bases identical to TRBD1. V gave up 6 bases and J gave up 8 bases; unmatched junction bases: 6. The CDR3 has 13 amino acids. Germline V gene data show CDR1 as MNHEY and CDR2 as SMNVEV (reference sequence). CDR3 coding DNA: TGTGCCAGCAGCGATGAGGGGGCAGAAAAACTGTTTTTT. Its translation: CASSDEGAEKLFF.

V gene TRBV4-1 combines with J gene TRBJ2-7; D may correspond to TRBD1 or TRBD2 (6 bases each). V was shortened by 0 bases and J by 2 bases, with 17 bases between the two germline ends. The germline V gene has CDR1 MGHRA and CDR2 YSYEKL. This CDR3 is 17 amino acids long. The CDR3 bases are TGCGCCAGCAGCCAAGATTCTACTGCAGGGGAGGCCTACGAGCAGTACTTC. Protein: CASSQDSTAGEAYEQYF.

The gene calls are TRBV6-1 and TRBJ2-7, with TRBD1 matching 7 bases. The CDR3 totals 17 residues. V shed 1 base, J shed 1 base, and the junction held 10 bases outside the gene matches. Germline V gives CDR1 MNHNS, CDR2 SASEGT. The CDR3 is CASSEEGRRGPSYEQYF. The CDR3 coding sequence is TGTGCCAGCAGTGAAGAAGGTCGAAGGGGGCCATCCTACGAGCAGTACTTC.

The CDR3 region has the DNA TGCGCCAGCAGCTCGCTTACAGGGATAGCTGATAATGAGCAGTTCTTC. It is translated as CASSSLTGIADNEQFF. The chain joins TRBV5-1 to TRBJ2-1; D possibly corresponds to TRBD1 (6 bases). From germline, CDR1 is SGHRS and CDR2 YFSETQ. This CDR3 region has 16 residues. V was shortened by 3 bases and J by 7 bases, with 20 bases between the two germline ends.

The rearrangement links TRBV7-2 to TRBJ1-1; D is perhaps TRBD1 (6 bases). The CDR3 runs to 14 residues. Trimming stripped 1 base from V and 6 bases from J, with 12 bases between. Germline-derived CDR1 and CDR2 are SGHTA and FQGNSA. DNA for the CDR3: TGTGCCAGCAGCTTAGATCAGGGGTCCCCTGAAGCTTTCTTT. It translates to CASSLDQGSPEAFF.

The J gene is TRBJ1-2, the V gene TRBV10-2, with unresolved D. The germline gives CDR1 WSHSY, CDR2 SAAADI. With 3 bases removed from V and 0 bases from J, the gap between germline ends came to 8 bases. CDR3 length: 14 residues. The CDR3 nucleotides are TGCGCCAGCAGTGAATCCGGGCCTAACTATGGCTACACCTTC. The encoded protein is CASSESGPNYGYTF.

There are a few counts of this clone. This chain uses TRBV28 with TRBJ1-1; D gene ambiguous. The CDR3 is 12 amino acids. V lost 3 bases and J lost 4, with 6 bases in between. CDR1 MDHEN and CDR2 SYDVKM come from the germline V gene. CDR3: CASSLLSTEAFF. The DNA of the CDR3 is TGTGCCAGCAGTTTGTTAAGCACTGAAGCTTTCTTT. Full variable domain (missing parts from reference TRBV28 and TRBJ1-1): DVKVTQSSRYLVKRTGEKVFLECVQDMDHENMFWYRQDPGLGLRLIYFSYDVKMKEKGDIPEGYSVSREKKERFSLILESASTNQTSMYLCASSLLSTEAFFGQGTRLTVV.

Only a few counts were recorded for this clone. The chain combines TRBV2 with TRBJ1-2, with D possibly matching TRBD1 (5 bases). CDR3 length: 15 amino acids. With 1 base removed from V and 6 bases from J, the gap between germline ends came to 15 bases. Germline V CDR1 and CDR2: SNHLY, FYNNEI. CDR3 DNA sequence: TGTGCCAGCAGTGAAGTCCGGACCAGGGCCAATGGCTACACCTTC. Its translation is CASSEVRTRANGYTF.

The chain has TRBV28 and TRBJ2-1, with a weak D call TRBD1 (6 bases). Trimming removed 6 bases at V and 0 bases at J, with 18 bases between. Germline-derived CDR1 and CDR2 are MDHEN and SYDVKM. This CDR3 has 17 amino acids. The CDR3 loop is CASSSLGAASSYNEQFF. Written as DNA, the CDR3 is TGTGCCAGCAGCTCCTTGGGGGCAGCTAGCTCCTACAATGAGCAGTTCTTC.

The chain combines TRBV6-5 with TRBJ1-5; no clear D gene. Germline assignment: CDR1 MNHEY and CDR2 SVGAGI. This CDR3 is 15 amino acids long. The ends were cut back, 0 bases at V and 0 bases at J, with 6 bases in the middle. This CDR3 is CASSYSSGSNQPQHF. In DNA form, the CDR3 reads TGTGCCAGCAGTTACTCGTCCGGTAGCAATCAGCCCCAGCATTTT.

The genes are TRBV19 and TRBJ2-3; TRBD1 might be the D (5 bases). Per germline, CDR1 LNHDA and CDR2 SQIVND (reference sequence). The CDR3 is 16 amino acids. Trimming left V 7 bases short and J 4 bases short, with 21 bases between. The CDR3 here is CASKKMGSRVPDTQYF. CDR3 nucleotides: TGTGCCAGTAAAAAAATGGGTAGCAGGGTACCAGATACGCAGTATTTT. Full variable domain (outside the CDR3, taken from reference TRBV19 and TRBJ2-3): DGGITQSPKYLFRKEGQNVTLSCEQNLNHDAMYWYRQDPGQGLRLIYYSQIVNDFQKGDIAEGYSVSREKKESFPLTVTSAQKNPTAFYLCASKKMGSRVPDTQYFGPGTRLTVL.

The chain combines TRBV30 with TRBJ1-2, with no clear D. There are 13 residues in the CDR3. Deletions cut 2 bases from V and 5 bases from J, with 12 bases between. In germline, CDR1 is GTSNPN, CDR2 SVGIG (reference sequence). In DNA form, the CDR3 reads TGTGCCTGGAGTCTAGGGTTAGGGTATGGCTACACCTTC. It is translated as CAWSLGLGYGYTF.

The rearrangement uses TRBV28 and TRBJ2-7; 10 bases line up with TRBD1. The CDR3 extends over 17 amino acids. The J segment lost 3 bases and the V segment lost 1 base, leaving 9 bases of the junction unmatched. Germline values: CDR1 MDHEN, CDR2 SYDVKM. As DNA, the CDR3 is TGTGCCAGCAGTTTATACCCTCCGGGACAGGGGTACTACGAGCAGTACTTC. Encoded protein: CASSLYPPGQGYYEQYF.

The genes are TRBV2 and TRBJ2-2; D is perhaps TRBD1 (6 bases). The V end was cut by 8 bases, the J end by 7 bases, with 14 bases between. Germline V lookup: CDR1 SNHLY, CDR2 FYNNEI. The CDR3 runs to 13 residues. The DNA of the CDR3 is TGTGCCAGCTCACCGGAAGGGGGCGGGGAGCTGTTTTTT. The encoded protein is CASSPEGGGELFF. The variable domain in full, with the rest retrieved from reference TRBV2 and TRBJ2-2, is EPEVTQTPSHQVTQMGQEVILRCVPISNHLYFYWYRQILGQKVEFLVSFYNNEISEKSEIFDDQFSVERPDGSNFTLKIRSTKLEDSAMYFCASSPEGGGELFFGEGSRLTVL.

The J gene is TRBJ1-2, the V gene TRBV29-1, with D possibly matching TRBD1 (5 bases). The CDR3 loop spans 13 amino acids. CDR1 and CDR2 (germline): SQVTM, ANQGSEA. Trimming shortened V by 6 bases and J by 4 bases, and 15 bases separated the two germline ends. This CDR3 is CSVASGDGYGYTF. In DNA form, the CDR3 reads TGCAGCGTCGCGTCGGGGGATGGCTATGGCTACACCTTC.

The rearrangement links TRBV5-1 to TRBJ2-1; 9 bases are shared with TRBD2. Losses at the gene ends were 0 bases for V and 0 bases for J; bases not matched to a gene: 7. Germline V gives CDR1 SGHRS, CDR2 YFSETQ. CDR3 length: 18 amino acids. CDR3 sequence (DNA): TGCGCCAGCAGCTTGGCCATAGCGGGAGATAGCTCCTACAATGAGCAGTTCTTC. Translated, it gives CASSLAIAGDSSYNEQFF.

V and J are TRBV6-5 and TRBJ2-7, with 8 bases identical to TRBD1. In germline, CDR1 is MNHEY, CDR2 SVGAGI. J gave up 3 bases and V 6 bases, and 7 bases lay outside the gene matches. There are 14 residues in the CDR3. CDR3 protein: CASSPGQDHYEQYF. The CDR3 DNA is TGTGCCAGCAGCCCGGGACAGGATCACTACGAGCAGTACTTC.

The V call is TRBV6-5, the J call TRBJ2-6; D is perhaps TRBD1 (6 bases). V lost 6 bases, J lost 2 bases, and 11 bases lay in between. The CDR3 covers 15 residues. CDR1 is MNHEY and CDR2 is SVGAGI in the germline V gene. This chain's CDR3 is CASSVDRTGANVLTF. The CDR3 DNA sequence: TGTGCCAGCAGCGTGGACAGAACTGGGGCCAACGTCCTGACTTTC.

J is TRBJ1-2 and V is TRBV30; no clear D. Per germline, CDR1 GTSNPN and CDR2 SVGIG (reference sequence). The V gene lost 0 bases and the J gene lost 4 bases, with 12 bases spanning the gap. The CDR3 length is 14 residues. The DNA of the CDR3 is TGTGCCTGGAGTGTAATAGGGCTGAGCTATGGCTACACCTTC. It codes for CAWSVIGLSYGYTF.

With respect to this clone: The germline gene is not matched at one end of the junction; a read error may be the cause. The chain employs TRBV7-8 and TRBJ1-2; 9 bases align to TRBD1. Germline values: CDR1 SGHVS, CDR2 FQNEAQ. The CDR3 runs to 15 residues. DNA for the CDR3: TGTGCCAGCACCTTAGGGACAGGACAGGGGAACGGCTACACCTTC. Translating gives CASTLGTGQGNGYTF.

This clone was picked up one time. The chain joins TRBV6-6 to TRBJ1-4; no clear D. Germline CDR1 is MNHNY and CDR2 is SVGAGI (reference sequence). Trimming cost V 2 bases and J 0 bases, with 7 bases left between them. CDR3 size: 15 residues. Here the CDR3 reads CASSYIGATNEKLFF. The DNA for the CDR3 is TGTGCCAGCAGTTACATAGGTGCAACTAATGAAAAACTGTTTTTT.

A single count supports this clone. The CDR3 loop is CASSRYRDSSYEQYF. The CDR3 DNA is TGCGCCAGCAGCCGTTACCGGGACAGCTCCTACGAGCAGTACTTC. The chain uses TRBV4-1 and TRBJ2-7, with TRBD1 matching 7 bases. CDR1 is MGHRA, CDR2 YSYEKL, per germline. After removal of 4 bases from V and 0 bases from J, the junction contained 6 bases not matched to a gene. This CDR3 comprises 15 residues.

The CDR3 region is CASSEARIGLAGGRDEQFF. CDR3 in DNA: TGTGCCAGCAGTGAAGCCCGTATAGGCCTAGCGGGAGGGCGCGATGAGCAGTTCTTC. The gene calls are TRBV6-1 and TRBJ2-1; 12 bases line up with TRBD2. Germline CDR1 reads MNHNS; CDR2 reads SASEGT. V lost 0 bases and J lost 8; bases outside the gene matches: 14. The CDR3 sequence is 19 residues long.

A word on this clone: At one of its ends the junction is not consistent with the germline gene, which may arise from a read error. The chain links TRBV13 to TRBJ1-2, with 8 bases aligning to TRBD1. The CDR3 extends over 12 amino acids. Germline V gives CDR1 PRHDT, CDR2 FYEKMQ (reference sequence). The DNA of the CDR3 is TGTGCCAGCAGCTTCCGGACAGGGAGCTTTGCCTTC. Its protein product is CASSFRTGSFAF.